The present TCR beta chain was sequenced within a study of blood T cell repertoires in COVID-19. Study-wide background: Some COVID-19 samples were acute and others convalescent; all came from the United States, Italy and Spain.

Using immunoSEQ multiplex PCR, the repertoire was profiled, and TCRdb retains in-frame clones only, with some absent. The profile covers 200,000 to 300,000 clones, with roughly 88% appearing a single time and approximately 13% taken by the ten largest. The sequenced sample consisted of peripheral blood. The sequence derives from a man older than 75 with acute or convalescent COVID-19.

This chain's CDR3 is CASSPLTVSYNEQFF. As DNA, the CDR3 is TGTGCCAGCAGTCCCCTGACAGTTTCCTACAATGAGCAGTTCTTC. The chain recombines TRBV2 with TRBJ2-1; the D gene is possibly TRBD1 (5 bases). The CDR3 loop spans 15 amino acids. V dropped 5 bases and J dropped 1 base, with 12 bases sitting between them. CDR1 SNHLY and CDR2 FYNNEI come from the germline V gene. Full variable domain (missing parts from reference TRBV2 and TRBJ2-1): EPEVTQTPSHQVTQMGQEVILRCVPISNHLYFYWYRQILGQKVEFLVSFYNNEISEKSEIFDDQFSVERPDGSNFTLKIRSTKLEDSAMYFCASSPLTVSYNEQFFGPGTRLTVL.